This T cell receptor (beta chain) originates from a study of T cell clonotyping in hematopoietic cell transplantation. In regard to this clone: Its cognate antigen is unknown.

The CDR3 extends over 15 amino acids. From germline, CDR1 is MDHEN and CDR2 SYDVKM. V was trimmed by 6 bases and J by 0 bases, leaving 13 bases between them. The assay was immunoSEQ multiplex PCR, and TCRdb's table has in-frame clones only and misses some. The repertoire holds under 20,000 clones, with about 90% as singletons. General study results and limits: Few recipient clonotypes overlapped donors; over 95% were de novo at given depth. Pathologically expanded recipient clonotypes increased progressively from day 30 to day 180 as diversity fell. Higher Inverse Simpson Index values in graft donor and pretransplant recipient predicted broader posttransplant TCR diversity.

This TCR came from a man aged 45-65 years in good health. Some clones in this sample may be carry-over from other donors' samples. The chain has TRBV28 and TRBJ2-3; TRBD1 might be the D (6 bases). The sample consisted of peripheral blood mononuclear cells. CDR3 sequence (DNA): TGTGCCAGCAGCCGATGGGGGCCCAGCACAGATACGCAGTATTTT. Amino acids: CASSRWGPSTDTQYF.